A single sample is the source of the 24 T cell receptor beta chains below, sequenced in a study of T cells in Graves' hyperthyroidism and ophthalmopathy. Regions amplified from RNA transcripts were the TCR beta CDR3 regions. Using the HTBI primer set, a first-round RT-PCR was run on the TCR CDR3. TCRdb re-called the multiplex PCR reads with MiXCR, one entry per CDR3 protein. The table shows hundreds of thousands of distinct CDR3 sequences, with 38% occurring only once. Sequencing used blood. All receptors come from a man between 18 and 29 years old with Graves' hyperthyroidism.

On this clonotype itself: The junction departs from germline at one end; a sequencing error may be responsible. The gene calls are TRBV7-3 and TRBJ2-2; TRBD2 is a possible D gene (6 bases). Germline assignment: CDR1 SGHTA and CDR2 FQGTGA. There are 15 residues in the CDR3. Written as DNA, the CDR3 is TGCGCCAGCAGCGTCCTAGCGCCGAACACCGGGGAGCTGTTTTTT. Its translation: CASSVLAPNTGELFF.

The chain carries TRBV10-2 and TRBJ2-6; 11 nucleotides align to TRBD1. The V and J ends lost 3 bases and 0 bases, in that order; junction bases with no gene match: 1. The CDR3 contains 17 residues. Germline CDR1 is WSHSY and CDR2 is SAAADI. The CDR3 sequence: CASSEGTGGSGANVLTF. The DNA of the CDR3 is TGCGCCAGCAGTGAAGGGACAGGGGGCTCTGGGGCCAACGTCCTGACTTTC.

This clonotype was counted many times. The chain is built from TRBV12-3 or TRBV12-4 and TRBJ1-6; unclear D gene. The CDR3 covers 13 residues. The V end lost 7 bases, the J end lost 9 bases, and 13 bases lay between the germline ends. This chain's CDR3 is CASTPNLGSPLHF. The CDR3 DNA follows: TGTGCCAGCACCCCTAACTTAGGTTCACCCCTCCACTTT.

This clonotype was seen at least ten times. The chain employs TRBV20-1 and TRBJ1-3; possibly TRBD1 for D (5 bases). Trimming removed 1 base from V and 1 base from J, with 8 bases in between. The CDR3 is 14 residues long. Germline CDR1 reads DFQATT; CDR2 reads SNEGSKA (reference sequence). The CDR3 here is CSARATASGNTIYF. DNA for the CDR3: TGCAGTGCTAGAGCGACAGCATCTGGAAACACCATATATTTT.

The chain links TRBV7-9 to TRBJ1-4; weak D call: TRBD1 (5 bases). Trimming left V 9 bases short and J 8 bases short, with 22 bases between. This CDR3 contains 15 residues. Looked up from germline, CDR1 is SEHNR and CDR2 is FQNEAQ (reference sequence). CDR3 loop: CARAPLDTSREKLFF. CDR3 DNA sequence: TGTGCCAGAGCACCCTTGGACACTTCTCGCGAAAAACTGTTTTTT.

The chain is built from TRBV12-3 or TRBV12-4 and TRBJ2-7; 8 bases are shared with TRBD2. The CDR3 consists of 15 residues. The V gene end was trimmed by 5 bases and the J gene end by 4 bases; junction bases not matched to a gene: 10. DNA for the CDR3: TGTGCCAGCAGTCCCCCCAGCGGGAGAAGGTACGAGCAGTACTTC. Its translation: CASSPPSGRRYEQYF.

Written as DNA, the CDR3 is TGTGCCAGCAGCCCCCCGGGGCGGGGAGCCGGGGAGCTGTTTTTT. This sequence encodes CASSPPGRGAGELFF. The chain recombines TRBV7-8 with TRBJ2-2; the D gene is possibly TRBD2 (6 bases). V lost 5 bases and J lost 6, with 16 bases in between. The CDR3 totals 15 residues. The V gene's germline CDR1 is SGHVS and CDR2 FQNEAQ.

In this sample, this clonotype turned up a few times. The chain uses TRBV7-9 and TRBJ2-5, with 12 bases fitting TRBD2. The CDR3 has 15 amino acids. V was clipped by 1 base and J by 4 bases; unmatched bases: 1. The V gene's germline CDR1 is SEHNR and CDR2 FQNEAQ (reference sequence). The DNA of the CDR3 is TGTGCCAGCAGCTTAGAGGGACTAGCGGGAGAGACCCAGTACTTC. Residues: CASSLEGLAGETQYF.

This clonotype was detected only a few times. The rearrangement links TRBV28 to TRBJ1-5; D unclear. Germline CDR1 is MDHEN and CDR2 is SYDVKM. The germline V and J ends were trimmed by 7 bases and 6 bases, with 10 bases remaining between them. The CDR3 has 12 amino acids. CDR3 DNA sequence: TGTGCCAGCAAAATGGGTCGTCAGCCCCAGCATTTT. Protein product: CASKMGRQPQHF.

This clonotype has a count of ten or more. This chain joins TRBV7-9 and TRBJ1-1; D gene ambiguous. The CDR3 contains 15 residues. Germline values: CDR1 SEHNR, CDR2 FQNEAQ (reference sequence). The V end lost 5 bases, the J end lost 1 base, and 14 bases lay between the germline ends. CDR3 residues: CASSPLAAQNTEAFF. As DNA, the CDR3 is TGTGCCAGCAGCCCCCTAGCCGCTCAGAACACTGAAGCTTTCTTT.

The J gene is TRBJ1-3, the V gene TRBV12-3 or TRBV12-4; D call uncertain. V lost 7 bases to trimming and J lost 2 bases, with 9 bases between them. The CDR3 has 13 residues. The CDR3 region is CASIEGPGNTIYF. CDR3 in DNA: TGTGCCAGCATCGAGGGTCCTGGAAACACCATATATTTT.

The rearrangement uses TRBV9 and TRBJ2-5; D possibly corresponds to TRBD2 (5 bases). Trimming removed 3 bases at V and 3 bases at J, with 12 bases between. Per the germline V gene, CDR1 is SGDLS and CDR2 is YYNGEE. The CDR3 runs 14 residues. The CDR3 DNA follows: TGTGCCAGCAGCGCCACTTACGGGGAAGAGACCCAGTACTTC. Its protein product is CASSATYGEETQYF.

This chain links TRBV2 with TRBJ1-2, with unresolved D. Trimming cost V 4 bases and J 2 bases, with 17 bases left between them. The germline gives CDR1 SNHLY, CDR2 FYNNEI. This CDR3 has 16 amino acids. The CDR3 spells CASSVGSQPVNYGYTF. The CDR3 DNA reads TGTGCCAGCAGTGTGGGGTCTCAACCGGTCAACTATGGCTACACCTTC.

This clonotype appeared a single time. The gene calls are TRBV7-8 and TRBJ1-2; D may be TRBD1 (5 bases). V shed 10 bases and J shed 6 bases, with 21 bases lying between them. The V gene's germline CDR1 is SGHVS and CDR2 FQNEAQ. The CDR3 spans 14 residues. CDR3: CATSDLGGEDGYTF. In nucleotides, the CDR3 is TGTGCCACCAGTGATTTGGGGGGGGAAGATGGCTACACCTTC. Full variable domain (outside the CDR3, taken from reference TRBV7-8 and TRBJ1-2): GAGVSQSPRYKVAKRGQDVALRCDPISGHVSLFWYQQALGQGPEFLTYFQNEAQLDKSGLPSDRFFAERPEGSVSTLKIQRTQQEDSAVYLCATSDLGGEDGYTFGSGTRLTVV.

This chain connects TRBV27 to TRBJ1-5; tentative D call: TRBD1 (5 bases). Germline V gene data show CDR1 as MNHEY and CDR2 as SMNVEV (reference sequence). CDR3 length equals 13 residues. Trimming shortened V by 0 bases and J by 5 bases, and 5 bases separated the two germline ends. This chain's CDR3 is CASSLSTDQPQHF. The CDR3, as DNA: TGTGCCAGCAGTTTATCGACAGATCAGCCCCAGCATTTT.

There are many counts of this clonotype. The CDR3 DNA sequence: TGTGCCAGCGCCGGGACCCCGGACACTGAAGCTTTCTTT. Encoded protein: CASAGTPDTEAFF. The chain recombines TRBV9 with TRBJ1-1, with a possible D match to TRBD1 (5 bases). The CDR3 is 13 amino acids. V lost 7 bases to trimming and J lost 3 bases, with 13 bases between them. Germline CDR1 is SGDLS and CDR2 is YYNGEE.

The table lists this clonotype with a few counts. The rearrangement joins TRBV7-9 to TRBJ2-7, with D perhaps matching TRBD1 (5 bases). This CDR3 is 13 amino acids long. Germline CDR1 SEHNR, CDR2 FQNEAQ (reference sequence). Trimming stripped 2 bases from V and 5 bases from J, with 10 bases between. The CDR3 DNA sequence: TGTGCCAGCAGCTTACTTAAGGGGCACGAGCAGTACTTC. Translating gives CASSLLKGHEQYF.

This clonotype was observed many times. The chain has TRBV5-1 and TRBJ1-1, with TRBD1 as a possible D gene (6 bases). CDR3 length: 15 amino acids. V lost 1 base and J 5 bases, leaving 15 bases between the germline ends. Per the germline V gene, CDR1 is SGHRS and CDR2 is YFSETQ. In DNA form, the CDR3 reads TGCGCCAGCAGCTTGTCTGTATCGGGACAAACTGAAGCTTTCTTT. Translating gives CASSLSVSGQTEAFF.

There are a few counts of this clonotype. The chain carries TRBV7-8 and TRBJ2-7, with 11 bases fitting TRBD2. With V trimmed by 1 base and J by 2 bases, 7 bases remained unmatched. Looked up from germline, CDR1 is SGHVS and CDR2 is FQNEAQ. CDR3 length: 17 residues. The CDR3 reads CASSLERLAGLTYEQYF. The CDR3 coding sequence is TGTGCCAGCAGCTTAGAGCGACTAGCGGGATTAACCTACGAGCAGTACTTC.

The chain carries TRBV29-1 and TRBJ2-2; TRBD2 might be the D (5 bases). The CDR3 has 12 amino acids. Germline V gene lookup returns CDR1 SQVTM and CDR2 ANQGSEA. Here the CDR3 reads CRTNSYTGELFF. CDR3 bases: TGCAGGACTAACTCGTACACCGGGGAGCTGTTTTTT.

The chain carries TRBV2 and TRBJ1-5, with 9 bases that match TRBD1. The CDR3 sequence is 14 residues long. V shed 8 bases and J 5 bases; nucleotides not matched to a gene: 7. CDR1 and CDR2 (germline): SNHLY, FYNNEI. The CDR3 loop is CASAGTGIDQPQHF. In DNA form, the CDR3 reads TGTGCCAGCGCCGGGACAGGGATCGATCAGCCCCAGCATTTT.

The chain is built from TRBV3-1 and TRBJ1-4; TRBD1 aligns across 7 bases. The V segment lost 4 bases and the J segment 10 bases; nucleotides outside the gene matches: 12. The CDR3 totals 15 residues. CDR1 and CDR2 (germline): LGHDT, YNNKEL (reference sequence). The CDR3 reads CASSPTTGPGVKLFF. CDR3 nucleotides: TGTGCCAGCAGCCCGACGACAGGGCCAGGCGTAAAACTGTTTTTT. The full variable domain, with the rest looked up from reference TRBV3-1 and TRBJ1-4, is DTAVSQTPKYLVTQMGNDKSIKCEQNLGHDTMYWYKQDSKKFLKIMFSYNNKELIINETVPNRFSPKSPDKAHLNLHINSLELGDSAVYFCASSPTTGPGVKLFFGSGTQLSVL.

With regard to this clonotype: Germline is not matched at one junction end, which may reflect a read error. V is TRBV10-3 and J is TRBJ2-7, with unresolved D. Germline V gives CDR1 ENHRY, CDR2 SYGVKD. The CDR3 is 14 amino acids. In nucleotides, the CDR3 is TGTGCCAGCAGTTACTCCCAGAACTCCTACGAGCAGTACTTC. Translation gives CASSYSQNSYEQYF.

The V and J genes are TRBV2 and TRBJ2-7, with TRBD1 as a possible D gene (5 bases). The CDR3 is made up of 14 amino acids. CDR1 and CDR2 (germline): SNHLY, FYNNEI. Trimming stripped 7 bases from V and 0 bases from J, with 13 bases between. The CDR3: CASMKGQGSYEQYF. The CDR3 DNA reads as TGTGCCAGCATGAAGGGGCAGGGCTCCTACGAGCAGTACTTC.